These T cell receptor beta chains were read from a single sample in a study of PD-1 blockade in mismatch repair-deficient tumors. Some clones are missing from TCRdb's copy, which holds only in-frame ones; the method was immunoSEQ multiplex PCR. The profile shows 80,000 to 130,000 clones, over 65% of them singletons. The material was peripheral blood, obtained approximately 36 weeks after starting pembrolizumab. These TCRs come from an adult with mismatch repair-deficient cancer. CDR3s include the opening cysteine and the closing phenylalanine or tryptophan. Fields, in order: D gene, J gene, clone size, V gene, CDR3 DNA, CDR3 protein. The D gene is left open where the match is weak. Part of the rows lack a size; the others show once, few, many or a class for expanded clones.

D gene: TRBD2; J gene: TRBJ2-1; clone size: .; V gene: TRBV6-5; CDR3 DNA: TGTGCCAGCAGTTACTCTCCCGGGGGGATAAGGGGTGAGCAGTTCTTC; CDR3 protein: CASSYSPGGIRGEQFF
D gene: .; J gene: TRBJ2-3; clone size: .; V gene: TRBV6-4; CDR3 DNA: TGTGCCAGCAGGCAGGGGACCTCGGATACGCAGTATTTT; CDR3 protein: CASRQGTSDTQYF
D gene: TRBD1; J gene: TRBJ2-7; clone size: .; V gene: TRBV10-3; CDR3 DNA: TGTGCCATCAGTAAAAAGGGGGCCGTCGAGCAGTACTTC; CDR3 protein: CAISKKGAVEQYF
D gene: .; J gene: TRBJ2-1; clone size: .; V gene: TRBV21-1; CDR3 DNA: TGTGCCAGCAGCAAAGAACAGGAACATGAGCAGTTCTTC; CDR3 protein: CASSKEQEHEQFF
D gene: .; J gene: TRBJ1-1; clone size: .; V gene: TRBV15; CDR3 DNA: TGTGCCACCAGCAGAGGGAGGGGGAAGGGGAACACTGAAGCTTTCTTT; CDR3 protein: CATSRGRGKGNTEAFF
D gene: .; J gene: TRBJ2-1; clone size: few; V gene: TRBV30; CDR3 DNA: TGTGCCTGGATGTTGTGGGGAAATGAGCAGTTCTTC; CDR3 protein: CAWMLWGNEQFF
D gene: .; J gene: TRBJ1-3; clone size: .; V gene: TRBV5-8; CDR3 DNA: TGTGCCAGCAGCTTTGGCAGGGATATTGGAAACACCATATATTTT; CDR3 protein: CASSFGRDIGNTIYF
D gene: TRBD1; J gene: TRBJ1-5; clone size: .; V gene: TRBV6-5; CDR3 DNA: TGTGCCAGCAGCTCGGTACAGGGGGCCACTCAGCCCCAGCATTTT; CDR3 protein: CASSSVQGATQPQHF
D gene: .; J gene: TRBJ1-5; clone size: few; V gene: TRBV29-1; CDR3 DNA: TGCAGCGTTCAGACACGCAATCAGCCCCAGCATTTT; CDR3 protein: CSVQTRNQPQHF
D gene: .; J gene: TRBJ1-5; clone size: .; V gene: TRBV6-6; CDR3 DNA: TGTGCCAGCGGGGGCATGGGTGGGAATAGCAATCAGCCCCAGCATTTT; CDR3 protein: CASGGMGGNSNQPQHF
D gene: .; J gene: TRBJ2-3; clone size: .; V gene: TRBV5-3; CDR3 DNA: TGTGCCAGCAGCTCGGCTATTCGGGATACGCAGTATTTT; CDR3 protein: CASSSAIRDTQYF
D gene: TRBD2; J gene: TRBJ2-1; clone size: .; V gene: TRBV10-3; CDR3 DNA: TGTGCCATCAGTGACCCGACTAGCGGTAATGAGCAGTTCTTC; CDR3 protein: CAISDPTSGNEQFF
D gene: .; J gene: TRBJ1-1; clone size: .; V gene: TRBV10-1; CDR3 DNA: TGCGCCAGCAGTGAGATCCAAGGGGTCAGCCCCATCGCTGAAGCTTTCTTT; CDR3 protein: CASSEIQGVSPIAEAFF
D gene: .; J gene: TRBJ2-5; clone size: .; V gene: TRBV7-7; CDR3 DNA: TGTGCTAGCAGCCATGGCGTCGTGGGGGAGACCCAGTACTTC; CDR3 protein: CASSHGVVGETQYF
D gene: .; J gene: TRBJ1-5; clone size: .; V gene: TRBV27; CDR3 DNA: TGTGCCAGCAGTCAATCGGCCGGGGATGGGAATCAGCCCCAGCATTTT; CDR3 protein: CASSQSAGDGNQPQHF
D gene: .; J gene: TRBJ1-2; clone size: few; V gene: TRBV29-1; CDR3 DNA: TGCAGCGTTGAGGAGGGTGGCTACACCTTC; CDR3 protein: CSVEEGGYTF
D gene: .; J gene: TRBJ2-1; clone size: few; V gene: TRBV19; CDR3 DNA: TGTGCCAGTACAAGATCGCCAGGAGGCACCTACAATGAGCAGTTCTTC; CDR3 protein: CASTRSPGGTYNEQFF
D gene: .; J gene: TRBJ1-5; clone size: few; V gene: TRBV19; CDR3 DNA: TGTGCCAGTAGTATGAGAGGTGGGATTCAGCCCCAGCATTTT; CDR3 protein: CASSMRGGIQPQHF
D gene: .; J gene: TRBJ2-1; clone size: .; V gene: TRBV7-6; CDR3 DNA: TGTGCCAGCAGCTTAGGACTCCTCACGGAGAGTGAGCAGTTCTTC; CDR3 protein: CASSLGLLTESEQFF
D gene: .; J gene: TRBJ1-1; clone size: .; V gene: TRBV6-1; CDR3 DNA: TGTGCCAGCAGCGAAGGGTCTTTCTTT; CDR3 protein: CASSEGSFF
D gene: TRBD1; J gene: TRBJ1-1; clone size: once; V gene: TRBV29-1; CDR3 DNA: TGCAGCGTTGCCCAGGGGGCATGGTCTGAAGCTTTCTTT; CDR3 protein: CSVAQGAWSEAFF
D gene: .; J gene: TRBJ2-1; clone size: .; V gene: TRBV5-1; CDR3 DNA: TGCGCCAGCAGCTTGGCTCACCTCCTCAATGAGCAGTTCTTC; CDR3 protein: CASSLAHLLNEQFF
D gene: .; J gene: TRBJ2-1; clone size: .; V gene: TRBV7-5; CDR3 DNA: TGTGCCAGAACGTCCTGGAGGACTAGCGGATACAATGAGCAGTTCTTC; CDR3 protein: CARTSWRTSGYNEQFF
D gene: .; J gene: TRBJ2-1; clone size: .; V gene: TRBV27; CDR3 DNA: TGTGCCAGCAGTTTATCATTGGACAATGAGCAGTTCTTC; CDR3 protein: CASSLSLDNEQFF
D gene: .; J gene: TRBJ2-1; clone size: .; V gene: TRBV28; CDR3 DNA: TGTGCCAGCAGGAGAACTAGGGGCTCCTACAATGAGCAGTTCTTC; CDR3 protein: CASRRTRGSYNEQFF
D gene: .; J gene: TRBJ1-1; clone size: .; V gene: TRBV19; CDR3 DNA: TGTGCCAGTAGCCAGGACAGTATGAACACTGAAGCTTTCTTT; CDR3 protein: CASSQDSMNTEAFF
D gene: .; J gene: TRBJ1-3; clone size: .; V gene: TRBV25-1; CDR3 DNA: TGTGCCAGCAGTTCCCTAGCTGGAAACACCATATATTTT; CDR3 protein: CASSSLAGNTIYF
D gene: .; J gene: TRBJ2-7; clone size: .; V gene: TRBV5-1; CDR3 DNA: TGCGCCAGCAGCTTGGTCTCAGGGATGGACGAGCAGTACTTC; CDR3 protein: CASSLVSGMDEQYF
D gene: .; J gene: TRBJ2-1; clone size: .; V gene: TRBV27; CDR3 DNA: TGTGCCAGCAGTTTATCGCCAGGGGAAGTGAGTGAGCAGTTCTTC; CDR3 protein: CASSLSPGEVSEQFF
D gene: .; J gene: TRBJ2-7; clone size: few; V gene: TRBV27; CDR3 DNA: TGTGCCAGCAGTCCCCGGACAGGGACTAGGTTCGAGCAGTACTTC; CDR3 protein: CASSPRTGTRFEQYF
D gene: .; J gene: TRBJ1-2; clone size: .; V gene: TRBV18; CDR3 DNA: TGTGCCAGCTCAGTGACAGGATACTATGGCTACACCTTC; CDR3 protein: CASSVTGYYGYTF
D gene: .; J gene: TRBJ1-1; clone size: .; V gene: TRBV7-7; CDR3 DNA: TGTGCTAGCAGCCAGGACGAGGGGACTGAAGCTTTCTTT; CDR3 protein: CASSQDEGTEAFF
D gene: .; J gene: TRBJ2-1; clone size: .; V gene: TRBV4-2; CDR3 DNA: TGTGCCAGCAGCCCCCGAGAAAGTAGTGCGGGGCGGGCTTCCAATGAGCAGTTCTTC; CDR3 protein: CASSPRESSAGRASNEQFF
D gene: .; J gene: TRBJ1-5; clone size: .; V gene: TRBV6-1; CDR3 DNA: TGTGCCAGCAGTGAACTTTCAATAGGGGATCAGCCCCAGCATTTT; CDR3 protein: CASSELSIGDQPQHF
D gene: .; J gene: TRBJ2-7; clone size: .; V gene: TRBV9; CDR3 DNA: TGTGCCAGCAGCGCGGCCGGGGTAGGGCGCGACGAGCAGTACTTC; CDR3 protein: CASSAAGVGRDEQYF
D gene: .; J gene: TRBJ1-4; clone size: .; V gene: TRBV4-1; CDR3 DNA: TGCGCCAGCAGCCAAGAGGAACAGCGTTTAGAAAAACTGTTTTTT; CDR3 protein: CASSQEEQRLEKLFF
D gene: .; J gene: TRBJ2-5; clone size: .; V gene: TRBV7-2; CDR3 DNA: TGTGCCAGCAGCTCCCAAGGGACCCGGTCGACCCAGTACTTC; CDR3 protein: CASSSQGTRSTQYF
D gene: .; J gene: TRBJ1-1; clone size: few; V gene: TRBV27; CDR3 DNA: TGTGCCAGCAGTTTTCGGGAGGGCGGAGAAGCTTTCTTT; CDR3 protein: CASSFREGGEAFF
D gene: TRBD1; J gene: TRBJ1-1; clone size: .; V gene: TRBV6-4; CDR3 DNA: TGTGCCAGCAGTTCCGGGACAGGGGAGAACACTGAAGCTTTCTTT; CDR3 protein: CASSSGTGENTEAFF
D gene: .; J gene: TRBJ1-2; clone size: .; V gene: TRBV19; CDR3 DNA: TGTGCCAGTAGTATAGATAAGGCCTATGGGACACCCTACTATGGCTACACCTTC; CDR3 protein: CASSIDKAYGTPYYGYTF
D gene: .; J gene: TRBJ1-5; clone size: once; V gene: TRBV19; CDR3 DNA: TGTGCCAGTAGTATAGACCATAGGGTTCACCAGCCCCAGCATTTT; CDR3 protein: CASSIDHRVHQPQHF
D gene: .; J gene: TRBJ1-5; clone size: .; V gene: TRBV27; CDR3 DNA: TGTGCCAGCAGTCTAACAACGTCGGGGGGCCAGCCCCAGCATTTT; CDR3 protein: CASSLTTSGGQPQHF
D gene: .; J gene: TRBJ2-7; clone size: few; V gene: TRBV4-2; CDR3 DNA: TGTGCCAGCAGCCAAGAGGCAACTTGGGGATACGAGCAGTACTTC; CDR3 protein: CASSQEATWGYEQYF
D gene: .; J gene: TRBJ1-3; clone size: .; V gene: TRBV4-1; CDR3 DNA: TGCGCCAGCAGCCTGGGTTTGGGCTCTGGAAACACCATATATTTT; CDR3 protein: CASSLGLGSGNTIYF
D gene: TRBD1; J gene: TRBJ1-1; clone size: few; V gene: TRBV27; CDR3 DNA: TGTGCCAGCAGTTACAGGGGTGATGGCGGCACTGAAGCTTTCTTT; CDR3 protein: CASSYRGDGGTEAFF
D gene: .; J gene: TRBJ1-1; clone size: .; V gene: TRBV4-3; CDR3 DNA: TGCGCCAGCAGCCAAGATCCCTGGACTGAAGCTTTCTTT; CDR3 protein: CASSQDPWTEAFF
D gene: .; J gene: TRBJ2-7; clone size: .; V gene: TRBV5-1; CDR3 DNA: TGCGCCAGCAGCCCCCGGGACGTTTCCTACGAGCAGTACTTC; CDR3 protein: CASSPRDVSYEQYF
D gene: .; J gene: TRBJ2-3; clone size: .; V gene: TRBV30; CDR3 DNA: TGTGCCTGGAGTGTACCAACTCGTACAGATACGCAGTATTTT; CDR3 protein: CAWSVPTRTDTQYF
D gene: .; J gene: TRBJ2-3; clone size: once; V gene: TRBV4-3; CDR3 DNA: TGCGCCAGCAGCCCGAGAGGGTCGGGTGGCACAGATACGCAGTATTTT; CDR3 protein: CASSPRGSGGTDTQYF
D gene: .; J gene: TRBJ2-7; clone size: .; V gene: TRBV4-3; CDR3 DNA: TGCGCCAGCAGCCAAGAGAAGTGGAGTAACTACGAGCAGTACTTC; CDR3 protein: CASSQEKWSNYEQYF
D gene: .; J gene: TRBJ1-5; clone size: few; V gene: TRBV6-1; CDR3 DNA: TGTGCCAGCAGTCCTCTGGGGAGGGATGGGCAGCCCCAGCATTTT; CDR3 protein: CASSPLGRDGQPQHF
D gene: .; J gene: TRBJ1-2; clone size: few; V gene: TRBV7-9; CDR3 DNA: TGTGCCAGCACCGGGCGGGGTCCCTATGGCTACACCTTC; CDR3 protein: CASTGRGPYGYTF
D gene: TRBD2; J gene: TRBJ2-1; clone size: many; V gene: TRBV28; CDR3 DNA: TGTGCCAGCATGGGCGGGAGTATCTACAATGAGCAGTTCTTC; CDR3 protein: CASMGGSIYNEQFF
D gene: .; J gene: TRBJ2-7; clone size: .; V gene: TRBV7-6; CDR3 DNA: TGTGCCAGCAGCTCGAACCGGGGACGATCCGAGCAGTACTTC; CDR3 protein: CASSSNRGRSEQYF
D gene: .; J gene: TRBJ2-2; clone size: .; V gene: TRBV19; CDR3 DNA: TGTGCCAGTAGCAACACGGACACCGGGGAGCTGTTTTTT; CDR3 protein: CASSNTDTGELFF